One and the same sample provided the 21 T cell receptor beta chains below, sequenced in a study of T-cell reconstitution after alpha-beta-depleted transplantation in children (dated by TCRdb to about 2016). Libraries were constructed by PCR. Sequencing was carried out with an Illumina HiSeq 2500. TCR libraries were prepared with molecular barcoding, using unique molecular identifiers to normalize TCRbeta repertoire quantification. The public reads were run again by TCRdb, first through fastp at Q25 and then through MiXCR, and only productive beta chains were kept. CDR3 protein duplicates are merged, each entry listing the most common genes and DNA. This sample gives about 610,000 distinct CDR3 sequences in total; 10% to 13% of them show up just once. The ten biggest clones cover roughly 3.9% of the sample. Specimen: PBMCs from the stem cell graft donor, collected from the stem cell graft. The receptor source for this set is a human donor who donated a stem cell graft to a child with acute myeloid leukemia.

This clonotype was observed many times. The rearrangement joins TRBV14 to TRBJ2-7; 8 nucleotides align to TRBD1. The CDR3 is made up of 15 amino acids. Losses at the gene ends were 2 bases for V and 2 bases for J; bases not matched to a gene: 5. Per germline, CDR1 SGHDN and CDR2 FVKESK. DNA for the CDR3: TGTGCCAGCAGCCAACCCGGGACAGGCACCTACGAGCAGTACTTC. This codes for CASSQPGTGTYEQYF.

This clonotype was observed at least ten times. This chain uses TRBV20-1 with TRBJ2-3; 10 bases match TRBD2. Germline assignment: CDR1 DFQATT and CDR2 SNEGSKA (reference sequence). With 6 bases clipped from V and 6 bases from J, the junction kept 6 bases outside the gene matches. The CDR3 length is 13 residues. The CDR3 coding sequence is TGCAGTGCGTCGCTAGCGGGAGAGGATACGCAGTATTTT. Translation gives CSASLAGEDTQYF.

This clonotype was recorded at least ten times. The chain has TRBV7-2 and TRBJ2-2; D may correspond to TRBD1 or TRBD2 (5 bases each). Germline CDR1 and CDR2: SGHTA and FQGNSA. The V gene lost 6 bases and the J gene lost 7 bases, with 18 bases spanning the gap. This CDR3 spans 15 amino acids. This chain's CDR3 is CASSNQGSGSGELFF. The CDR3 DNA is TGTGCCAGCAGTAATCAGGGATCTGGGAGCGGGGAGCTGTTTTTT.

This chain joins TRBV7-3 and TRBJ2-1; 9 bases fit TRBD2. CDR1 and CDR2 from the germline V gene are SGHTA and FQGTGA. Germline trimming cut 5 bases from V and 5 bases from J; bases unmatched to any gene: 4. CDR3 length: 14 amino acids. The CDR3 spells CASSPAGGDNEQFF. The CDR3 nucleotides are TGTGCCAGCAGCCCCGCGGGGGGGGACAATGAGCAGTTCTTC.

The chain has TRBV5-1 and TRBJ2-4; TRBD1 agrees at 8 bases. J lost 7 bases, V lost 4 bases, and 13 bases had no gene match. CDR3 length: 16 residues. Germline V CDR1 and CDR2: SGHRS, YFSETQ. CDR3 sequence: CASSTPDRGSGNIQYF. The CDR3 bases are TGCGCCAGCAGCACCCCAGACAGGGGAAGTGGGAACATTCAGTACTTC. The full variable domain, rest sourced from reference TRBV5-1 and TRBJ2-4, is KAGVTQTPRYLIKTRGQQVTLSCSPISGHRSVSWYQQTPGQGLQFLFEYFSETQRNKGNFPGRFSGRQFSNSRSEMNVSTLELGDSALYLCASSTPDRGSGNIQYFGAGTRLSVL.

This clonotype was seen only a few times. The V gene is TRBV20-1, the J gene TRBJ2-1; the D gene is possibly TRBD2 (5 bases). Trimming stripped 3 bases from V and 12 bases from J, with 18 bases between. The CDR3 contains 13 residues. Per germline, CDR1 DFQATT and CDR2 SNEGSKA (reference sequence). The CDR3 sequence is CSASGKQVLRQFF. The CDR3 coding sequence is TGCAGTGCTAGCGGGAAGCAGGTTCTACGGCAGTTCTTC.

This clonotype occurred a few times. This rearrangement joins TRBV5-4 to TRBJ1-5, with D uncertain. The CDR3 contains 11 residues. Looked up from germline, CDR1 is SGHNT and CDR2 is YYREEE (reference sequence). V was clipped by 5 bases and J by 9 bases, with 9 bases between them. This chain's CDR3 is CASRSERPQHF. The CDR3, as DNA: TGTGCCAGCAGGTCCGAGCGGCCCCAGCATTTT.

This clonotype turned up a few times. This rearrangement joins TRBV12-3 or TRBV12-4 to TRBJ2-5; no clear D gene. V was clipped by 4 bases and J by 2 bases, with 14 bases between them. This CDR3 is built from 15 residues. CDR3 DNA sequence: TGTGCCAGCAGTTCCCTTGAAGTCCCGCAAGAGACCCAGTACTTC. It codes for CASSSLEVPQETQYF.

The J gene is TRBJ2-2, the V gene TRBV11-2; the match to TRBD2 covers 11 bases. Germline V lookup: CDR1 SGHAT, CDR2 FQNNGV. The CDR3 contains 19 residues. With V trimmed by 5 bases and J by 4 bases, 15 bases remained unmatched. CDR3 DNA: TGTGCCAGCAGCCCCAGCCCCCTAGCGGGAGGTCGTTTCACCGGGGAGCTGTTTTTT. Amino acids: CASSPSPLAGGRFTGELFF.

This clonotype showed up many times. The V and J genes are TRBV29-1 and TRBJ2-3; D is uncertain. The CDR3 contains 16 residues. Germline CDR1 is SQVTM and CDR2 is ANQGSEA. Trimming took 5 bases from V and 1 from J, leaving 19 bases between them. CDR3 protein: CSVSFGRASRTDTQYF. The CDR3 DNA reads TGCAGCGTTTCCTTCGGACGGGCTAGTCGCACAGATACGCAGTATTTT.

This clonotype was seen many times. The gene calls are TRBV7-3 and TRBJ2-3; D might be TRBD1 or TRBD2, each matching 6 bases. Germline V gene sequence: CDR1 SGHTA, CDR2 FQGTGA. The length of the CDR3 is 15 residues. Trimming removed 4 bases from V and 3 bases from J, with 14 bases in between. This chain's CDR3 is CASSSSGAVTDTQYF. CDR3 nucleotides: TGTGCCAGCAGCTCCTCGGGGGCCGTAACAGATACGCAGTATTTT.

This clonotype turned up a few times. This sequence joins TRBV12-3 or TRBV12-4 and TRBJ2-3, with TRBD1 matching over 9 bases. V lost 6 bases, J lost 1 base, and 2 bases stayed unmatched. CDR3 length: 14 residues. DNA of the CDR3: TGTGCCAGCAGGCGGGACAGGGGCACAGATACGCAGTATTTT. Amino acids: CASRRDRGTDTQYF.

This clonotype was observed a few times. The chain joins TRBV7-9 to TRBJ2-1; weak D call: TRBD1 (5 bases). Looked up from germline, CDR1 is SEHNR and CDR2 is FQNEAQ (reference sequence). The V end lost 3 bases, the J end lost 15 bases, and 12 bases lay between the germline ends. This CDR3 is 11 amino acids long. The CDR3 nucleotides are TGTGCCAGCAGCTTGACCAGGGTGTTGTTCTTC. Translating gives CASSLTRVLFF.

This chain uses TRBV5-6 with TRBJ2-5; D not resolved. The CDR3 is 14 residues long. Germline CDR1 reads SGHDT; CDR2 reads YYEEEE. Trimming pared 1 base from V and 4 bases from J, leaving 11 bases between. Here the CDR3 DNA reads TGTGCCAGCAGCTTGAATACGCCCCGAGAGACCCAGTACTTC. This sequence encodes CASSLNTPRETQYF.

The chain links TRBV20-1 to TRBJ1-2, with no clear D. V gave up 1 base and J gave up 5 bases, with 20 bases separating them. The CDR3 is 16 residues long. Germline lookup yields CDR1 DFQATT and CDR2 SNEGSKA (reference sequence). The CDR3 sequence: CSARAIQILLGYGYTF. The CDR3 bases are TGCAGTGCTAGAGCCATACAGATCCTCTTGGGGTATGGCTACACCTTC.

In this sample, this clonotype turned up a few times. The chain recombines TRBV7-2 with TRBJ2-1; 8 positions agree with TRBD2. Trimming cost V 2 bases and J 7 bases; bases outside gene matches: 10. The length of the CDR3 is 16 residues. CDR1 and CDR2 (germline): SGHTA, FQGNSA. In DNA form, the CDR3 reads TGTGCCAGCAGCTTATTTCCGTCCAGCGGGAGAAATGAGCAGTTCTTC. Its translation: CASSLFPSSGRNEQFF.

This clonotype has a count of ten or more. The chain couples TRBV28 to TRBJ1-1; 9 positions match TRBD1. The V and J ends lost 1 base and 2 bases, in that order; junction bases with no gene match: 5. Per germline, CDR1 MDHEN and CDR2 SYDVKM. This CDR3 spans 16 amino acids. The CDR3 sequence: CASSLSGTGRNTEAFF. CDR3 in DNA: TGTGCCAGCAGTTTATCGGGGACAGGGCGAAACACTGAAGCTTTCTTT.

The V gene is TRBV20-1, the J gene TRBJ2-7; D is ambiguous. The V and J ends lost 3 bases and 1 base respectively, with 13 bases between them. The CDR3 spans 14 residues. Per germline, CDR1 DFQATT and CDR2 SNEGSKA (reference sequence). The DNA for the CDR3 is TGCAGTGCTAGGTCCATCTCCCGGTCCTACGAGCAGTACTTC. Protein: CSARSISRSYEQYF.

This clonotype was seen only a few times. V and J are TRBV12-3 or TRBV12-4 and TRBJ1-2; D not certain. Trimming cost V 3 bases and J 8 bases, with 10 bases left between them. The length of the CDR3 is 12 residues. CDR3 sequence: CASSFVGMGYTF. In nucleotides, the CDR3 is TGTGCCAGCAGTTTTGTGGGTATGGGCTACACCTTC.

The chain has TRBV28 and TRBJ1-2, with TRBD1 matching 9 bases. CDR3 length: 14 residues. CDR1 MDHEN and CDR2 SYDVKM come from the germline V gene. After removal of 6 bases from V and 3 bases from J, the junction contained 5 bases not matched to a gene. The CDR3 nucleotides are TGTGCCAGCAGAATGACAGGGGGAGACTATGGCTACACCTTC. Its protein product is CASRMTGGDYGYTF.

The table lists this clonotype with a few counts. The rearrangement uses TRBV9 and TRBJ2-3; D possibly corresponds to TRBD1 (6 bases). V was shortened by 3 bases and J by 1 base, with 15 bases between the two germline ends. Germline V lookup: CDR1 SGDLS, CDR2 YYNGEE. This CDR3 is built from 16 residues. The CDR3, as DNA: TGTGCCAGCAGCGAGGGGGACCTTTTTCGCACAGATACGCAGTATTTT. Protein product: CASSEGDLFRTDTQYF.